The source of this T cell receptor beta chain is a study of OX40 agonist ivuxolimab in advanced cancers. For the wider study: The costimulatory receptor OX40 (CD134) was targeted by ivuxolimab, a fully human IgG2 agonistic monoclonal antibody. Intravenous ivuxolimab was administered to patients every 2 weeks at six dose levels: 0.01, 0.1, 0.3, 1.5, 3 and 10 mg/kg. Of the roughly 52 patients in dose escalation, some 19 had hepatocellular carcinoma, about 15 had melanoma, 9 had renal cell carcinoma and 9 had head and neck cancer. A male proportion of 75% to 85% and a mean age of about 60 years, ranging from 23 to 79, were recorded for the dose-escalation cohort. Prior anti-PD-1, anti-PD-L1 or anti-CTLA-4 therapy was permitted, and 35% to 40% of dose-escalation patients had received checkpoint inhibitors. Partial responses occurred in three dose-escalation patients: two with cutaneous melanoma and one with hepatocellular carcinoma. Peripheral TCRbeta sequencing was intended to test whether TCR sequence diversity was altered and clonal T-cell expansion was caused by ivuxolimab. The paper covers the monotherapy dose-escalation part of the phase I ivuxolimab trial, which included N of about 51 patients.

The germline V gene specifies SNHLY as CDR1 and FYNNEI as CDR2. Trimming removed 4 bases from V and 3 bases from J, leaving 12 bases between the germline ends. From the cysteine up to the phenylalanine, the CDR3 has a length of 14 residues. This entry keeps only the CDR3 DNA: 42 bases, framed from base 1. As concerns this clone: Its cognate antigen has yet to be identified. No base qualities exist here, and no much larger clone lies one base off it.

Genomic DNA was extracted from sorted cells for sequencing of the TCRbeta CDR3 region. TCRbeta CDR3 regions were sequenced using the immunoSEQ Assay. Held by TCRdb, this immuneACCESS table contains in-frame sequences only and omits some clones. Under half of the omission traces to an unresolved V gene where checked; the cause of the rest is unknown. For this sample there are around 80,000 clones; approximately 88% appear just once. The top ten constitute under 7.5% of the sample. The investigation overall reported the following: In the 0.1-3.0 mg/kg groups, partial responders had among the lowest normalized peripheral clonal expansion, particularly in CD8+ T cells. At doses of 0.1 to 3.0 mg/kg, clonal expansion of both CD4+ and CD8+ T cells in blood was seen between baseline and week 6. On average, CD8+ T cells showed more expanded clones than CD4+ T cells after ivuxolimab. Which antigens the clonally expanded peripheral T cells were specific for was not determined. Low levels of normalized T-cell clonal expansion were also seen in some patients who did not respond.

The trial excluded patients who had a history of autoimmune disease or were on systemic immunosuppression. Peripheral blood for TCR sequencing was collected from all dose cohorts at baseline, on cycle 4 day 1, and on cycle 7 day 1. Samples came from an open-label, multicenter, first-in-human phase I dose-escalation trial of ivuxolimab. Adults with locally advanced or metastatic melanoma, renal cell carcinoma, hepatocellular carcinoma or head and neck squamous cell carcinoma were enrolled in the trial. Before TCR sequencing, CD4+ and CD8+ T cells were separately sorted from peripheral blood. The sequenced sample was CD4+ or CD8+ T cells sorted from blood, obtained in a trial of the OX40 agonist ivuxolimab. The sequence was obtained from an adult with an advanced solid tumor such as melanoma, head and neck, liver or kidney cancer. The V and J genes are TRBV2 and TRBJ1-1; TRBD1 could be the D gene, as 6 bases match. The nucleotide sequence reads TGTGCCAGCAGTGTTACGGCAGGGGACACTGAAGCTTTCTTT. This yields the protein CASSVTAGDTEAFF.